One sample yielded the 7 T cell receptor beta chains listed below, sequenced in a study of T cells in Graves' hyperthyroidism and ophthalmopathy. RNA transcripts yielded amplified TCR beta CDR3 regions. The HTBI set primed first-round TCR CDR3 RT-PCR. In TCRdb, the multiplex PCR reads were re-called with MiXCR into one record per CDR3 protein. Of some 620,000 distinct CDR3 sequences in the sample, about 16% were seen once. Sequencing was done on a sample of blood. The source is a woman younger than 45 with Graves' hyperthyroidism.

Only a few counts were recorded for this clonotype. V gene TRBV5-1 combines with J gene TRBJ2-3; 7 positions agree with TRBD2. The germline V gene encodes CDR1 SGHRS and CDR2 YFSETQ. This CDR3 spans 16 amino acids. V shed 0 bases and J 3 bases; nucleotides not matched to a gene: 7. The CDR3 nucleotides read TGCGCCAGCAGCTTGGGAGCGGGGACCGTTACAGATACGCAGTATTTT. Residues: CASSLGAGTVTDTQYF.

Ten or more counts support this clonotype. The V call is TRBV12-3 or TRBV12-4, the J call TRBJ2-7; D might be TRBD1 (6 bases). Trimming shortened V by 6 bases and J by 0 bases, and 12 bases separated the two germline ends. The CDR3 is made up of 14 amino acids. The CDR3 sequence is CASRVLDSSYEQYF. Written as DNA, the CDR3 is TGTGCCAGCAGGGTTTTGGACAGCTCCTACGAGCAGTACTTC.

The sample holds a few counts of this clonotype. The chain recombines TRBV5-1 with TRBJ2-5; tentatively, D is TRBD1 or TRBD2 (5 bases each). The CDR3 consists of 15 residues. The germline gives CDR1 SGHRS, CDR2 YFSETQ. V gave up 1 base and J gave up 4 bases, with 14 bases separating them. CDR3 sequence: CASSLSGLRGETQYF. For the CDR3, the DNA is TGCGCCAGCAGCTTGTCGGGGCTCCGCGGAGAGACCCAGTACTTC.

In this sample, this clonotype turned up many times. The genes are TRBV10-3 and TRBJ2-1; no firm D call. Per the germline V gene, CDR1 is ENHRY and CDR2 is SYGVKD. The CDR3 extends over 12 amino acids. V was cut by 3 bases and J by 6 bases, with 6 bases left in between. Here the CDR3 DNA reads TGTGCCATCAGTGACCAGCCCAATGAGCAGTTCTTC. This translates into CAISDQPNEQFF.

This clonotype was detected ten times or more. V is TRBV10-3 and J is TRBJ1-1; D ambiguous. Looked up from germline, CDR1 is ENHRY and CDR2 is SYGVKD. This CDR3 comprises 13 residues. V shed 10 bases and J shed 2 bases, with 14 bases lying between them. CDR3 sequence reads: CATRPAPNTEAFF. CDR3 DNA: TGTGCCACCCGGCCCGCACCTAACACTGAAGCTTTCTTT.

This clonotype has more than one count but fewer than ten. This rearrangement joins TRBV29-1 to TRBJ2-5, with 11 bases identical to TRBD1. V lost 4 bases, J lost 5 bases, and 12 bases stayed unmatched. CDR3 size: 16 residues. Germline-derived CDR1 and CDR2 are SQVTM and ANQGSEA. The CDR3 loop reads CSVALPGTGGRETQYF. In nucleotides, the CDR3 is TGCAGCGTTGCCCTCCCCGGGACAGGGGGTCGGGAGACCCAGTACTTC.

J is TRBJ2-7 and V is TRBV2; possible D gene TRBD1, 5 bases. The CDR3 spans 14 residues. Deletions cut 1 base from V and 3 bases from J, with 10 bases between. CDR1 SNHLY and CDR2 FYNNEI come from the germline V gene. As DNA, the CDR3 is TGTGCCAGCAGTGAAGACAGGTTAAACTACGAGCAGTACTTC. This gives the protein CASSEDRLNYEQYF.